The rows below give T cell receptor beta chains drawn from one sample of a study of cytomegalovirus exposure and HLA in healthy donors. Profiled with immunoSEQ multiplex PCR; TCRdb holds only in-frame clones, not every one. The listing contains around 26,000 clones. Material: PBMCs. The receptors were gathered from a male donor in good health and CMV-seropositive. Both conserved end residues are part of each CDR3. The order of the fields is CDR3 length, clone size, D gene, J gene, V gene, CDR3 DNA, CDR3 protein. A D gene is named only where the DNA matches it firmly. Size is stated for part of the rows, as once, few or many counts, or as a class when the clone is expanded.

15,.,.,TRBJ2-1,TRBV4-1,TGCGCCAGCAGCCAATCGGGGACTCCCTTCCATGAGCAGTTCTTC,CASSQSGTPFHEQFF
15,.,TRBD2,TRBJ2-1,TRBV29-1,TGCAGCGTTGAGTTAGCGGGAGTATCCTACAATGAGCAGTTCTTC,CSVELAGVSYNEQFF
16,.,.,TRBJ1-2,TRBV6-5,TGTGCCAGCAGTTACGGTACGGGACAAGGAAACTATGGCTACACCTTC,CASSYGTGQGNYGYTF
11,.,.,TRBJ2-3,TRBV30,TGTGCCTGGACTAGTTTAGATACGCAGTATTTT,CAWTSLDTQYF
17,.,TRBD1,TRBJ1-2,TRBV7-9,TGTGCCAGCAGCCCCGCCCTCTACAGGGGCCCAAACTATGGCTACACCTTC,CASSPALYRGPNYGYTF
15,.,.,TRBJ2-5,TRBV10-3,TGTGCCATCAGTGAGGGACAGCCCTCCCAAGAGACCCAGTACTTC,CAISEGQPSQETQYF
15,.,.,TRBJ2-1,TRBV7-7,TGTGCTAGCAGCTTAGGCGTTCCTACTGCGAACGAGCAGTTCTTC,CASSLGVPTANEQFF
14,.,TRBD1,TRBJ1-2,TRBV5-1,TGCGCCAGCAGCTCAGGAGGGACAGGGATTGGCTACACCTTC,CASSSGGTGIGYTF
15,.,.,TRBJ2-5,TRBV28,TGTGCCAGCAGTTTAAGTGACACCAACCAAGAGACCCAGTACTTC,CASSLSDTNQETQYF
15,.,.,TRBJ2-2,TRBV30,TGTGCCTGGAGTGTAAAGCCCGAAATATCCGGGGAGCTGTTTTTT,CAWSVKPEISGELFF
17,large,.,TRBJ1-1,TRBV2,TGTGCCAGCAGTGGAAGGGAAGGGGAAACCATGAACACTGAAGCTTTCTTT,CASSGREGETMNTEAFF
15,.,.,TRBJ2-5,TRBV14,TGTGCCAGCAGCCTTTGGGGCCGGGGGCAAGAGACCCAGTACTTC,CASSLWGRGQETQYF
14,.,TRBD1,TRBJ1-2,TRBV4-1,TGCGCCAGCAGCCAGGGACAGGGGCTTAGGGGCTACACCTTC,CASSQGQGLRGYTF
11,.,.,TRBJ1-1,TRBV20-1,TGCAGTGCTAGAAGGCGGGGCCAAGCTTTCTTT,CSARRRGQAFF
14,.,TRBD1,TRBJ1-2,TRBV18,TGTGCCAGCTCTTCTGACAGGGGAGGCTATGGCTACACCTTC,CASSSDRGGYGYTF
12,.,.,TRBJ1-4,TRBV30,TGTGCCTGGAGTGGACAAGATGAAAAACTGTTTTTT,CAWSGQDEKLFF
14,.,TRBD1,TRBJ1-2,TRBV28,TGTGCCAGCAGTCCAGGACAGGGGCCCTATGGCTACACCTTC,CASSPGQGPYGYTF
13,.,.,TRBJ2-5,TRBV7-3,TGTGCCAGCAGCTCTGGACTGCAAGAGACCCAGTACTTC,CASSSGLQETQYF
15,.,TRBD2,TRBJ2-7,TRBV6-6,TGTGCCAGCACTCGAAGCGGGGAGAGCTCCTACGAGCAGTACTTC,CASTRSGESSYEQYF
15,.,TRBD2,TRBJ2-5,TRBV6-8,TGTGCCAGCAGTTTTCCGTTGACTAGCGGAGAGACCCAGTACTTC,CASSFPLTSGETQYF
14,.,TRBD1,TRBJ1-2,TRBV27,TGTGCCAGCACCTCGAGCCCAGGGGGCTATGGCTACACCTTC,CASTSSPGGYGYTF
16,.,TRBD1,TRBJ1-1,TRBV27,TGTGCCAGCAGTTTATGGGACAGGGGGCCGGGCACTGAAGCTTTCTTT,CASSLWDRGPGTEAFF
14,.,.,TRBJ2-3,TRBV7-2,TGTGCCAGCAGCTTAGTTCCGTACACAGATACGCAGTATTTT,CASSLVPYTDTQYF
14,.,.,TRBJ1-2,TRBV5-1,TGCGCCAGCAGCTGGAATTGGGGGGAACAGGGCTACACCTTC,CASSWNWGEQGYTF
15,.,TRBD2,TRBJ2-2,TRBV6-1,TGTGCCAGCAGTGAAGTAGCGGGGGACACCGGGGAGCTGTTTTTT,CASSEVAGDTGELFF
14,.,TRBD1,TRBJ1-1,TRBV6-1,TGTGCCAGCAGTAGGGACAGGGTCAACACTGAAGCTTTCTTT,CASSRDRVNTEAFF
12,.,.,TRBJ2-7,TRBV30,TGTGCCTGGAACGGGGGTGATTACGAGCAGTACTTC,CAWNGGDYEQYF
13,.,TRBD1,TRBJ1-1,TRBV11-2,TGTGCCACCAACAGGGGAAGGGTCCCTGAAGCTTTCTTT,CATNRGRVPEAFF
14,.,TRBD1,TRBJ2-5,TRBV5-1,TGCGCCAGCAGGATGGACAGGACCCAAGAGACCCAGTACTTC,CASRMDRTQETQYF
15,.,.,TRBJ2-1,TRBV6-5,TGTGCCAGCAGTTACGGGTTAGCGGAGGGCAATGAGCAGTTCTTC,CASSYGLAEGNEQFF
13,.,TRBD1,TRBJ1-2,TRBV18,TGTGCCAGCTCACCGGGACAGGGTAATGGCTACACCTTC,CASSPGQGNGYTF
19,.,.,TRBJ1-1,TRBV29-1,TGCAGCGTTGAAGTCCCGGCCCATTGGGAGGGGAGGGTGAGGACTGAAGCTTTCTTT,CSVEVPAHWEGRVRTEAFF
16,.,TRBD1,TRBJ1-2,TRBV5-1,TGCGCCAGCAGCGCAAACTCAATAGGGACAGTCTATGGCTACACCTTC,CASSANSIGTVYGYTF
14,.,TRBD1,TRBJ1-1,TRBV29-1,TGCAGCGTTTCAGAAAACAGGGGGGCCACTGAAGCTTTCTTT,CSVSENRGATEAFF
12,.,.,TRBJ2-7,TRBV6-1,TGTGCCAGCAGTGAACCGGGGTACGAGCAGTACTTC,CASSEPGYEQYF
14,.,.,TRBJ1-4,TRBV10-1,TGCGCCAGCAGCAGGGGACGGAGGAATGAAAAACTGTTTTTT,CASSRGRRNEKLFF
15,.,TRBD1,TRBJ2-7,TRBV4-1,TGCGCCAGCAGCCGCCCAGGGACAGGGTCCCACGAGCAGTACTTC,CASSRPGTGSHEQYF
15,.,TRBD2,TRBJ2-1,TRBV6-4,TGTGCCAGCAGTTTTAGCGGGACTACCTACAATGAGCAGTTCTTC,CASSFSGTTYNEQFF
13,.,.,TRBJ1-5,TRBV30,TGTGCCTGGAGTGTGCGAGGCAATCAGCCCCAGCATTTT,CAWSVRGNQPQHF
13,.,TRBD1,TRBJ2-7,TRBV27,TGTGCCAGCAGTTCTCAGGGGGCTCAAGAGCAGTACTTC,CASSSQGAQEQYF
15,.,.,TRBJ1-5,TRBV28,TGTGCCAGCATTCTTCGTAGCGCCCTTAATCAGCCCCAGCATTTT,CASILRSALNQPQHF
15,.,TRBD1,TRBJ2-5,TRBV4-2,TGTGCCAGCAGCCAACCAGACCAGGGGGCCGAGACCCAGTACTTC,CASSQPDQGAETQYF
16,.,TRBD1,TRBJ1-1,TRBV28,TGTGCCAGCAGGAGACAGGGGGGGAGATGGGACACTGAAGCTTTCTTT,CASRRQGGRWDTEAFF
16,.,.,TRBJ2-1,TRBV5-3,TGTGCCAGAAGCCTCTCCTTCGGCAGGGTGCTCGGTGAGCAGTTCTTC,CARSLSFGRVLGEQFF
15,.,.,TRBJ1-5,TRBV15,TGTGCCACCAGCAGAGAGTCGGCTGGCGGTCAGCCCCAGCATTTT,CATSRESAGGQPQHF
16,.,TRBD1,TRBJ2-4,TRBV30,TGTGCCTGGAGTGTAGGGTGGACAGGGGAAAAAAACATTCAGTACTTC,CAWSVGWTGEKNIQYF
17,.,TRBD1,TRBJ1-2,TRBV14,TGTGCCAGCAGCCAAGAGGGACAGGGGGCGATCCCCTATGGCTACACCTTC,CASSQEGQGAIPYGYTF
13,.,.,TRBJ2-1,TRBV29-1,TGCAGCGTTGACACCGGACTTGGCAATGAGCAGTTCTTC,CSVDTGLGNEQFF
14,.,TRBD2,TRBJ2-7,TRBV18,TGTGCCAGCTCACCCGGGACTAGTTCCTACGAGCAGTACTTC,CASSPGTSSYEQYF
14,.,TRBD1,TRBJ1-6,TRBV5-6,TGTGCCAGCAGCTCGGCAGGGGGCCACTCACCCCTCCACTTT,CASSSAGGHSPLHF
16,.,.,TRBJ1-4,TRBV15,TGTGCCACCAGCAGAGATGTGGCTGATTGGAGCGAAAAACTGTTTTTT,CATSRDVADWSEKLFF
18,.,.,TRBJ1-5,TRBV7-6,TGTGCCAGCAGCTTAGATGCTGGGGACTACTTTAGCAATCAGCCCCAGCATTTT,CASSLDAGDYFSNQPQHF
16,.,TRBD1,TRBJ2-1,TRBV4-2,TGTGCCAGCAGCCAGGACGGGACAGGGGGCAACAATGAGCAGTTCTTC,CASSQDGTGGNNEQFF
18,.,TRBD2,TRBJ2-7,TRBV5-4,TGTGCCAGCAGCTTGGAAATACCGGGACTAGCGGTTCCCTACGAGCAGTACTTC,CASSLEIPGLAVPYEQYF